The rows below give T cell receptor beta chains drawn from one sample of a study of cytomegalovirus exposure and HLA in healthy donors. Measured with immunoSEQ multiplex PCR; TCRdb has only the in-frame clones, and not every one. This sample has tens of thousands of clones, with over 85% found just once. Sample: PBMCs. The receptors were sampled from a young woman in good health and CMV-seronegative. The CDR3 runs from the conserved cysteine through the conserved F or W. The D gene is left open where the match is weak. The size of a clone is reported for some rows only, either as once, few or many, or as a class for expanded clones.

.	.	TRBJ1-5	TRBV9	CASSADTSNQPQHF	TGTGCCAGCAGCGCAGACACCAGCAATCAGCCCCAGCATTTT
TRBD1	.	TRBJ1-1	TRBV11-2	CASSPTGAHTEAFF	TGTGCCAGCAGTCCAACAGGGGCCCACACTGAAGCTTTCTTT
.	.	TRBJ1-2	TRBV27	CASRPTQETNYGYTF	TGTGCCAGCAGACCCACCCAGGAAACCAACTATGGCTACACCTTC
.	.	TRBJ2-3	TRBV29-1	CSGWTTSTDTQYF	TGCAGCGGATGGACAACAAGCACAGATACGCAGTATTTT
.	.	TRBJ2-7	TRBV11-3	CASSLFGGHEQYF	TGTGCCAGCAGCTTGTTTGGTGGCCACGAGCAGTACTTC
.	once	TRBJ2-2	TRBV18	CASSTLGGPNTGELFF	TGTGCCAGCTCCACCTTGGGAGGTCCGAACACCGGGGAGCTGTTTTTT
.	.	TRBJ1-2	TRBV9	CASSVEGNYGYTF	TGTGCCAGCAGCGTAGAGGGGAACTATGGCTACACCTTC
.	.	TRBJ2-7	TRBV4-1	CASSPVDRSYEQYF	TGCGCCAGCAGCCCGGTAGACAGGTCCTACGAGCAGTACTTC
.	.	TRBJ1-1	TRBV6-1	CASSRGGQGGTEAFF	TGTGCCAGCAGTAGGGGTGGGCAGGGAGGCACTGAAGCTTTCTTT
.	.	TRBJ1-5	TRBV11-2	CASSRQLVNQPQHF	TGTGCCAGCAGCAGGCAACTAGTAAATCAGCCCCAGCATTTT
.	.	TRBJ2-3	TRBV19	CASSNLASTDTQYF	TGTGCCAGTAGTAACCTAGCTAGCACAGATACGCAGTATTTT
TRBD2	.	TRBJ2-2	TRBV30	CAWRRLAAGELFF	TGTGCCTGGCGCCGACTAGCGGCCGGGGAGCTGTTTTTT
TRBD1	.	TRBJ1-2	TRBV7-8	CASSRSDRSYGYTF	TGTGCCAGCAGCCGCTCGGACAGGAGCTATGGCTACACCTTC
.	.	TRBJ2-2	TRBV9	CASSVGGGTGELFF	TGTGCCAGCAGCGTAGGAGGGGGCACCGGGGAGCTGTTTTTT
TRBD1	few	TRBJ1-4	TRBV18	CASSPNDRGFQELFF	TGTGCCAGCTCACCCAACGACAGGGGGTTCCAGGAACTGTTTTTT
.	.	TRBJ2-1	TRBV5-1	CASSVANNEQFF	TGCGCCAGCAGCGTGGCCAACAATGAGCAGTTCTTC
.	.	TRBJ1-2	TRBV6-5	CASSYSVSGNYGYTF	TGTGCCAGCAGTTATTCTGTATCGGGGAACTATGGCTACACCTTC
TRBD2	.	TRBJ2-1	TRBV5-1	CASSGTSGYNEQFF	TGCGCCAGCAGCGGGACTAGCGGATACAATGAGCAGTTCTTC
.	.	TRBJ1-5	TRBV4-1	CASSQGLVVREPQHF	TGCGCCAGCAGCCAAGGGCTGGTGGTCAGGGAGCCCCAGCATTTT
.	.	TRBJ2-1	TRBV7-9	CASSFRRDEQFF	TGTGCCAGCAGCTTCCGGAGGGATGAGCAGTTCTTC
TRBD1	few	TRBJ2-2	TRBV7-6	CASSTYGQGANTGELFF	TGTGCCAGCAGCACCTACGGACAGGGGGCGAACACCGGGGAGCTGTTTTTT
TRBD2	.	TRBJ2-1	TRBV5-1	CASSVKRTSELYNEQFF	TGCGCCAGCAGCGTAAAAAGGACTAGCGAGTTATACAATGAGCAGTTCTTC
TRBD2	.	TRBJ2-1	TRBV4-3	CASSQNSGGFTGRSYNEQFF	TGCGCCAGCAGCCAAAATTCGGGGGGGTTTACGGGACGCTCCTACAATGAGCAGTTCTTC
.	.	TRBJ1-1	TRBV11-2	CASSPQGWDTEAFF	TGTGCCAGCAGCCCACAGGGTTGGGACACTGAAGCTTTCTTT
.	.	TRBJ1-1	TRBV15	CATSRDLNRAGEAFF	TGTGCCACCAGCAGAGATTTGAACAGGGCTGGAGAAGCTTTCTTT
TRBD2	.	TRBJ2-3	TRBV7-9	CASSLPTSRRGTVTDTQYF	TGTGCCAGCAGCTTACCGACCTCAAGGCGGGGGACCGTCACAGATACGCAGTATTTT
.	.	TRBJ2-3	TRBV7-6	CASSLSPGSDTQYF	TGTGCCAGCAGCTTATCCCCAGGGTCAGATACGCAGTATTTT
.	.	TRBJ1-2	TRBV29-1	CSVWTTEGYGYTF	TGCAGCGTTTGGACAACGGAGGGTTATGGCTACACCTTC
.	.	TRBJ2-5	TRBV9	CASSGARGETQYF	TGTGCCAGCAGCGGGGCACGCGGGGAGACCCAGTACTTC
TRBD2	.	TRBJ2-1	TRBV29-1	CSVDPSGMYNEQFF	TGCAGCGTTGACCCTAGCGGGATGTACAATGAGCAGTTCTTC
TRBD2	.	TRBJ2-1	TRBV11-3	CASNEGGALAGLDEQFF	TGTGCCAGCAATGAGGGTGGAGCCTTAGCGGGACTCGATGAGCAGTTCTTC
.	.	TRBJ2-4	TRBV19	CASSIKTGLAKNIQYF	TGTGCCAGTAGTATAAAAACAGGGTTGGCCAAAAACATTCAGTACTTC
.	.	TRBJ2-3	TRBV6-4	CASSEGMGDTDTQYF	TGTGCCAGCAGTGAAGGGATGGGAGACACAGATACGCAGTATTTT
TRBD1	.	TRBJ2-5	TRBV2	CASGGQLGETQYF	TGTGCCAGCGGGGGACAGCTAGGGGAGACCCAGTACTTC
.	.	TRBJ2-7	TRBV19	CASSIGDFGSYEQYF	TGTGCCAGTAGTATTGGAGACTTCGGGAGCTACGAGCAGTACTTC
TRBD1	few	TRBJ2-5	TRBV19	CASSTWTGEETQYF	TGTGCCAGTAGTACCTGGACAGGGGAAGAGACCCAGTACTTC
TRBD1	.	TRBJ1-5	TRBV19	CASSTGTGSSNQPQHF	TGTGCCAGTAGTACCGGGACAGGGTCTAGCAATCAGCCCCAGCATTTT
TRBD2	.	TRBJ2-7	TRBV5-6	CASTWGPSGGYEQYF	TGTGCCAGCACCTGGGGGCCTAGCGGGGGATACGAGCAGTACTTC
.	.	TRBJ1-1	TRBV7-8	CASSFVVGALEAFF	TGTGCCAGCAGCTTCGTAGTAGGGGCCCTGGAAGCTTTCTTT
.	.	TRBJ2-5	TRBV5-4	CASSLPGVQETQYF	TGTGCCAGCAGCCTCCCCGGGGTACAAGAGACCCAGTACTTC
TRBD1	.	TRBJ1-4	TRBV7-8	CASSSGQGSEKLFF	TGTGCCAGCAGTTCTGGACAGGGCAGTGAAAAACTGTTTTTT
.	once	TRBJ1-4	TRBV14	CASSQIGVNRGKLFF	TGTGCCAGCAGCCAAATAGGCGTGAATAGGGGAAAACTGTTTTTT
TRBD2	.	TRBJ2-1	TRBV7-7	CASSPGTLLAAYNEQFF	TGTGCCAGCAGCCCTGGGACATTACTAGCGGCATACAATGAGCAGTTCTTC
.	.	TRBJ2-3	TRBV9	CASSADRGGQYF	TGTGCCAGCAGCGCAGACCGGGGAGGGCAGTATTTT
.	.	TRBJ1-1	TRBV30	CAWAENKNTEAFF	TGTGCCTGGGCGGAAAACAAGAACACTGAAGCTTTCTTT
.	.	TRBJ2-1	TRBV5-1	CASSLLTERTEQFF	TGCGCCAGCAGCTTACTGACAGAGAGGACTGAGCAGTTCTTC
.	once	TRBJ1-1	TRBV2	CATRVLPTAKAFF	TGTGCCACACGGGTCCTGCCGACAGCGAAAGCTTTCTTT
.	.	TRBJ2-7	TRBV27	CASSSPPSRGTYEQYF	TGTGCCAGCAGTTCGCCCCCGTCCCGGGGGACCTACGAGCAGTACTTC
.	.	TRBJ1-3	TRBV6-6	CASSYSSADTIYF	TGTGCCAGCAGTTACTCCAGTGCAGACACCATATATTTT
.	.	TRBJ1-1	TRBV6-5	CASSFIRGPRVAFF	TGTGCCAGCAGTTTTATCAGGGGCCCGAGGGTAGCTTTCTTT
TRBD2	.	TRBJ2-7	TRBV5-1	CASAKAILAGGQYEQYF	TGCGCCAGCGCCAAGGCAATTCTAGCGGGGGGGCAGTACGAGCAGTACTTC
TRBD2	once	TRBJ2-7	TRBV7-9	CASSGRTSGGAESWEQYF	TGTGCCAGCAGCGGGCGGACTAGCGGGGGGGCCGAATCGTGGGAGCAGTACTTC
.	.	TRBJ2-3	TRBV2	CASSGEHTDTQYF	TGTGCCAGCAGTGGGGAGCACACAGATACGCAGTATTTT
TRBD1	.	TRBJ1-1	TRBV6-6	CASNSQGGVTEAFF	TGTGCCAGCAACTCACAGGGGGGAGTCACTGAAGCTTTCTTT
.	.	TRBJ1-1	TRBV6-5	CASSYLGNTEAFF	TGTGCCAGCAGTTACCTCGGGAACACTGAAGCTTTCTTT
TRBD2	.	TRBJ2-7	TRBV10-3	CAITASGGSSSYEQYF	TGTGCCATCACGGCTAGCGGGGGGTCCAGCTCCTACGAGCAGTACTTC
TRBD1	.	TRBJ1-1	TRBV18	CASSRQKGAVNTEAFF	TGTGCCAGCTCACGTCAAAAGGGGGCTGTGAACACTGAAGCTTTCTTT
.	.	TRBJ1-5	TRBV4-1	CASSPPYGEQLHNQPQHF	TGCGCCAGCAGCCCACCCTACGGGGAACAGCTCCACAATCAGCCCCAGCATTTT
TRBD1	.	TRBJ1-1	TRBV5-4	CASSTETGATEAFF	TGTGCCAGCAGCACCGAAACAGGGGCCACTGAAGCTTTCTTT
.	.	TRBJ1-1	TRBV7-2	CASSKDSRVEAFF	TGTGCCAGCAGCAAAGACAGCAGAGTTGAAGCTTTCTTT